This T cell receptor beta chain was sequenced in a study of shared clonotypes between healthy human individuals. There are 16 residues in the CDR3. The germline V gene encodes CDR1 LNHDA and CDR2 SQIVND (reference sequence). V was pared by 6 bases and J by 5 bases, with 20 bases between. In its sample, this clone was seen many times. As yet, its antigen is unknown. Sorted-subset replicate PCRs used around 200 ng DNA, approximately 30,000 T cell genomes. The method was immunoSEQ multiplex PCR; TCRdb's version includes in-frame clones alone and lacks a portion of them. The sample shows roughly 1 million clones, 78% of them seen only once. Study findings and constraints: In a handful of donors, about 5% of naive CD4 clonotypes appeared in common. Clonotypes not shared had lower generation probabilities than those common to all four donors.

Sample: memory CD4+ T cells from PBMCs. Subset described: CD45RA-negative fraction. This clonotype was obtained from a man between 18 and 29 years old in good health. Some clones in this sample may be carry-over from other donors' samples. This chain joins TRBV19 and TRBJ1-3; no clear D. DNA for the CDR3: TGTGCCAGTAGGAATTACGAGTCGAGGTTTAGAAACACCATATATTTT. Its protein product is CASRNYESRFRNTIYF.